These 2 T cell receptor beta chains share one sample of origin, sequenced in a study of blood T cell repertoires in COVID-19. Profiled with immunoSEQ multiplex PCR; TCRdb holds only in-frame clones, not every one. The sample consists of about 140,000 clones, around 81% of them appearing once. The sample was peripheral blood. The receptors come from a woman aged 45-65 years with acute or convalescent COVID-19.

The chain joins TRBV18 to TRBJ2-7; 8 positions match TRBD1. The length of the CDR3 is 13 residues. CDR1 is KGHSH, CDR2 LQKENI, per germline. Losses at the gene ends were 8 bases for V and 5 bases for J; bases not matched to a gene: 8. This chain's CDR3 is CASRWTGMNEQYF. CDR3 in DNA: TGTGCCAGCAGATGGACAGGGATGAACGAGCAGTACTTC.

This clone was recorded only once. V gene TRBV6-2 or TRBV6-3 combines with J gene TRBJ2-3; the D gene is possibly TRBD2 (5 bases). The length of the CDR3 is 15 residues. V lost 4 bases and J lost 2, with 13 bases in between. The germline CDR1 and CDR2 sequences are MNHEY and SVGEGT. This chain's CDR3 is CASSFSPGYTDTQYF. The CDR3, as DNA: TGTGCCAGCAGTTTTTCCCCGGGGTACACAGATACGCAGTATTTT.